A selection of T cell receptor beta chains follows, all from one sample in a study of CD8 T cells in Susac syndrome. TCRdb called the immunoSEQ multiplex PCR reads again in MiXCR, with one record for every CDR3 protein. The data contain about 200,000 distinct CDR3 sequences, about 93% of them singletons. Sequencing was done on a sample of CD8+ T cells from PBMCs. The receptor source for this set is a human donor with multiple sclerosis. The CDR3 runs from the conserved cysteine through the conserved F or W. The D gene is left open where the match is weak. Clone size is given for some rows only: seen once, a few or many times, or a class if the clone is expanded.

CDR3 length: 15
clone size: .
J gene: TRBJ2-5
D gene: .
V gene: TRBV27
CDR3 protein: CASSSPLGSGETQYF
CDR3 DNA: TGTGCCAGCAGTTCCCCTTTGGGCAGTGGGGAGACCCAGTACTTC

CDR3 length: 14
clone size: .
J gene: TRBJ1-1
D gene: .
V gene: TRBV19
CDR3 protein: CASSTQGKNTEAFF
CDR3 DNA: TGTGCCAGTAGCACACAGGGCAAAAACACTGAAGCTTTCTTT

CDR3 length: 13
clone size: .
J gene: TRBJ1-4
D gene: .
V gene: TRBV7-6
CDR3 protein: CASSLGRNEKLFF
CDR3 DNA: TGTGCCAGCAGCTTAGGGAGAAATGAAAAACTGTTTTTT

CDR3 length: 16
clone size: .
J gene: TRBJ2-3
D gene: TRBD2
V gene: TRBV4-3
CDR3 protein: CASSQRLATGTDTQYF
CDR3 DNA: TGCGCCAGCAGCCAGCGACTAGCGACGGGAACAGATACGCAGTATTTT

CDR3 length: 18
clone size: .
J gene: TRBJ2-7
D gene: TRBD2
V gene: TRBV3-1
CDR3 protein: CASSLRPFMSGSSYEQYF
CDR3 DNA: TGTGCCAGCAGCCTACGTCCCTTCATGAGCGGGAGCTCCTACGAGCAGTACTTC

CDR3 length: 16
clone size: .
J gene: TRBJ2-2
D gene: TRBD2
V gene: TRBV29-1
CDR3 protein: CSVEVGLAGGTGELFF
CDR3 DNA: TGCAGCGTTGAAGTTGGCCTAGCGGGAGGTACCGGGGAGCTGTTTTTT

CDR3 length: 14
clone size: once
J gene: TRBJ1-5
D gene: .
V gene: TRBV19
CDR3 protein: CASNGGSSNQPQHF
CDR3 DNA: TGTGCCAGTAATGGGGGCTCTAGCAATCAGCCCCAGCATTTT

CDR3 length: 15
clone size: .
J gene: TRBJ1-4
D gene: TRBD1
V gene: TRBV10-2
CDR3 protein: CASGTTGLGGEKLFF
CDR3 DNA: TGCGCCAGCGGGACGACAGGGCTCGGTGGGGAAAAACTGTTTTTT

CDR3 length: 14
clone size: once
J gene: TRBJ2-7
D gene: .
V gene: TRBV12-3/TRBV12-4
CDR3 protein: CASSLKGLTYEQYF
CDR3 DNA: TGTGCCAGCAGTTTAAAGGGCCTCACCTACGAGCAGTACTTC

CDR3 length: 14
clone size: .
J gene: TRBJ1-5
D gene: .
V gene: TRBV2
CDR3 protein: CASRDLGADQPQHF
CDR3 DNA: TGTGCCAGCAGGGACCTGGGCGCAGATCAGCCCCAGCATTTT

CDR3 length: 16
clone size: .
J gene: TRBJ1-6
D gene: .
V gene: TRBV4-1
CDR3 protein: CASSQAGARLWSPLHF
CDR3 DNA: TGCGCCAGCAGCCAAGCCGGGGCCAGGTTATGGTCACCCCTCCACTTT

CDR3 length: 13
clone size: .
J gene: TRBJ1-5
D gene: .
V gene: TRBV10-2
CDR3 protein: CASSGAFNQPQHF
CDR3 DNA: TGCGCCAGCAGCGGGGCTTTCAATCAGCCCCAGCATTTT

CDR3 length: 13
clone size: .
J gene: TRBJ2-1
D gene: .
V gene: TRBV15
CDR3 protein: CATSPGRYNEQFF
CDR3 DNA: TGTGCCACCAGCCCTGGGCGTTACAATGAGCAGTTCTTC

CDR3 length: 16
clone size: .
J gene: TRBJ2-3
D gene: TRBD1
V gene: TRBV24-1
CDR3 protein: CATSDWKTGGKDTQYF
CDR3 DNA: TGTGCCACCAGTGATTGGAAAACAGGGGGCAAGGATACGCAGTATTTT

CDR3 length: 15
clone size: .
J gene: TRBJ2-7
D gene: TRBD1
V gene: TRBV6-5
CDR3 protein: CASSNLGQGGYEQYF
CDR3 DNA: TGTGCCAGCAGTAACCTCGGACAGGGCGGTTACGAGCAGTACTTC

CDR3 length: 15
clone size: .
J gene: TRBJ2-2
D gene: TRBD2
V gene: TRBV7-9
CDR3 protein: CASSFAAGETGELFF
CDR3 DNA: TGTGCCAGCAGCTTTGCTGCGGGGGAGACCGGGGAGCTGTTTTTT

CDR3 length: 16
clone size: .
J gene: TRBJ2-1
D gene: .
V gene: TRBV27
CDR3 protein: CASSPDIPTRDNEQFF
CDR3 DNA: TGTGCCAGCAGTCCAGACATCCCCACCCGGGACAATGAGCAGTTCTTC

CDR3 length: 14
clone size: once
J gene: TRBJ2-7
D gene: .
V gene: TRBV27
CDR3 protein: CASSSLPLSYEQYF
CDR3 DNA: TGTGCCAGCAGTTCTCTCCCCCTCTCCTACGAGCAGTACTTC

CDR3 length: 13
clone size: .
J gene: TRBJ2-1
D gene: .
V gene: TRBV6-6
CDR3 protein: CASTGTLWDEQFF
CDR3 DNA: TGTGCCAGCACCGGGACCCTCTGGGATGAGCAGTTCTTC

CDR3 length: 15
clone size: .
J gene: TRBJ1-2
D gene: TRBD1
V gene: TRBV27
CDR3 protein: CATRFGTAMGVGYTF
CDR3 DNA: TGTGCCACCAGATTTGGGACAGCAATGGGGGTTGGCTACACCTTC

CDR3 length: 14
clone size: .
J gene: TRBJ2-7
D gene: TRBD1
V gene: TRBV5-1
CDR3 protein: CASSPPDRGYEQYF
CDR3 DNA: TGCGCCAGCAGCCCGCCGGACAGGGGATACGAGCAGTACTTC

CDR3 length: 15
clone size: once
J gene: TRBJ2-5
D gene: TRBD1
V gene: TRBV7-9
CDR3 protein: CASSPPTGGRQTQYF
CDR3 DNA: TGTGCCAGCAGCCCCCCCACAGGGGGCAGGCAGACCCAGTACTTC

CDR3 length: 15
clone size: .
J gene: TRBJ2-5
D gene: TRBD1
V gene: TRBV2
CDR3 protein: CASSRSQGFLETQYF
CDR3 DNA: TGTGCCAGCAGCCGGTCACAGGGGTTCCTGGAGACCCAGTACTTC